This is a list of T cell receptor beta chains from one sample in a study of blood T cell repertoires in COVID-19. TCRdb's copy holds only in-frame clones and misses some; the assay was immunoSEQ multiplex PCR. The table lists 70,000 to 95,000 clones, approximately 91% of them singletons. Sequenced sample: peripheral blood. These receptors all come from a man aged 50 or older with COVID-19, enrolled during active disease. Both conserved end residues are part of each CDR3. A D gene is named only where the DNA matches it firmly. Rows may omit the clone size; those that give it use once, few, many or a size class.

v_call	j_call	clone_size	d_call	cdr3_aa	cdr3_nt
TRBV2	TRBJ1-2	NA	NA	CASSEQAGRYTF	TGTGCCAGCAGTGAACAGGCAGGCCGCTACACCTTC
TRBV10-3	TRBJ2-2	once	TRBD1	CAISTGTGGGPGELFF	TGTGCCATCAGTACTGGGACAGGGGGCGGCCCCGGGGAGCTGTTTTTT
TRBV5-1	TRBJ1-2	once	TRBD1	CASSPGQGAYHGYTF	TGCGCCAGCAGCCCCGGACAGGGGGCCTACCATGGCTACACCTTC
TRBV5-1	TRBJ2-3	NA	TRBD2	CASSSTGRRGLAGVSTTDTQYF	TGCGCCAGCAGCTCAACGGGTCGTCGAGGACTAGCGGGAGTGAGCACCACAGATACGCAGTATTTT
TRBV3-1/TRBV3-2	TRBJ2-5	NA	TRBD2	CASSQFSREGTQYF	TGTGCCAGCAGCCAATTTTCCAGGGAGGGGACCCAGTACTTC
TRBV12-3/TRBV12-4	TRBJ1-1	NA	NA	CASSLGAAAFF	TGTGCCAGCAGTCTAGGTGCGGCTGCTTTCTTT
TRBV30	TRBJ2-3	NA	NA	CAFGVGDTQYF	TGTGCCTTCGGGGTTGGAGATACGCAGTATTTT
TRBV5-4	TRBJ2-3	NA	TRBD1	CASSLPTGGRTDTQYF	TGTGCCAGCAGCCTCCCGACAGGGGGGAGGACAGATACGCAGTATTTT
TRBV7-2	TRBJ2-4	NA	TRBD1	CASSLRTGNIQYF	TGTGCCAGCAGCTTACGGACAGGGAACATTCAGTACTTC
TRBV10-3	TRBJ2-5	NA	NA	CAIRDTQETQYF	TGTGCCATCAGAGACACTCAAGAGACCCAGTACTTC
TRBV3-1/TRBV3-2	TRBJ2-1	NA	NA	CASSQGIGGNEQFF	TGTGCCAGCAGCCAAGGAATAGGAGGGAATGAGCAGTTCTTC
TRBV7-8	TRBJ2-2	few	NA	CASSVTRWPGELFF	TGTGCCAGCAGCGTAACCCGTTGGCCCGGGGAGCTGTTTTTT
TRBV18	TRBJ2-7	NA	TRBD2	CASSPGLAGSYEQYF	TGTGCCAGCTCACCGGGGCTAGCGGGATCCTACGAGCAGTACTTC
TRBV5-1	TRBJ1-3	NA	NA	CASSLVGYSGNTIYF	TGCGCCAGCAGCTTGGTCGGGTACTCTGGAAACACCATATATTTT
TRBV14	TRBJ1-2	NA	TRBD1	CASSLPGQLVSTF	TGTGCCAGCAGCCTTCCGGGACAGTTAGTCTCCACCTTC
TRBV5-1	TRBJ2-7	NA	TRBD1	CASSSGQGAYEQYF	TGCGCCAGCAGCTCGGGACAGGGAGCCTACGAGCAGTACTTC
TRBV7-9	TRBJ2-1	NA	NA	CASRRRLSNYNEQFF	TGTGCCAGCAGGCGTCGACTTTCCAACTACAATGAGCAGTTCTTC
TRBV9	TRBJ1-4	NA	NA	CASSSPRAGNEKLFF	TGTGCCAGCAGCTCACCCCGGGCGGGGAATGAAAAACTGTTTTTT
TRBV15	TRBJ1-1	NA	TRBD1	CATSRGVGGPEAFF	TGTGCCACCAGCAGAGGGGTAGGGGGCCCTGAAGCTTTCTTT
TRBV29-1	TRBJ2-5	NA	TRBD2	CSVAPSGSGTQYF	TGCAGCGTTGCCCCCAGCGGGAGCGGGACCCAGTACTTC
TRBV7-2	TRBJ1-5	once	NA	CASSFVRGSNQPQHF	TGTGCCAGCAGCTTCGTTCGGGGGAGCAATCAGCCCCAGCATTTT
TRBV9	TRBJ2-1	NA	TRBD2	CASSVQAGGFNEQFF	TGTGCCAGCAGCGTACAAGCGGGAGGTTTTAATGAGCAGTTCTTC
TRBV5-1	TRBJ2-2	once	NA	CASSLSGASNTGELFF	TGCGCCAGCAGCTTGTCAGGCGCCTCGAACACCGGGGAGCTGTTTTTT
TRBV19	TRBJ2-1	NA	NA	CASSIGPNNEQFF	TGTGCCAGTAGTATTGGGCCCAACAATGAGCAGTTCTTC
TRBV7-9	TRBJ2-1	NA	TRBD2	CASSHKGLAVDEQFF	TGTGCCAGCAGCCACAAGGGACTAGCCGTGGATGAGCAGTTCTTC
TRBV2	TRBJ1-5	once	NA	CASSESGGWQPQHF	TGTGCCAGCAGTGAGTCAGGAGGGTGGCAGCCCCAGCATTTT
TRBV7-9	TRBJ1-3	NA	NA	CASSTGRLPSGNTIYF	TGTGCCAGCAGTACCGGCAGACTTCCCTCTGGAAACACCATATATTTT
TRBV9	TRBJ2-3	once	TRBD2	CASSNPTSPDTQYF	TGTGCCAGCAGCAACCCGACTAGCCCAGATACGCAGTATTTT
TRBV19	TRBJ2-3	NA	NA	CASEGRAFTDTQYF	TGTGCCAGCGAGGGAAGGGCTTTCACAGATACGCAGTATTTT
TRBV6-5	TRBJ2-3	NA	NA	CASSYAQGGPDTQYF	TGTGCCAGCAGTTACGCACAGGGAGGGCCAGATACGCAGTATTTT
TRBV7-8	TRBJ2-5	NA	TRBD1	CASSRDREETQYF	TGTGCCAGCAGCCGGGACAGGGAAGAGACCCAGTACTTC
TRBV24-1	TRBJ2-7	NA	NA	CATSDPNRVSDEQYF	TGTGCCACCAGTGATCCGAACAGGGTTTCGGATGAGCAGTACTTC
TRBV6-5	TRBJ2-1	once	TRBD1	CASSHTGGVEQFF	TGTGCCAGCAGTCATACAGGGGGCGTTGAGCAGTTCTTC
TRBV7-2	TRBJ2-5	NA	TRBD2	CASSLLSGIETQYF	TGTGCCAGCAGCTTACTTAGCGGGATTGAGACCCAGTACTTC
TRBV7-3	TRBJ2-1	NA	NA	CASSSGLNNEQFF	TGTGCCAGCAGCTCAGGACTCAACAATGAGCAGTTCTTC
TRBV7-2	TRBJ2-7	NA	NA	CASSLVQGSYEQYF	TGTGCCAGCAGCTTAGTACAGGGCTCCTACGAGCAGTACTTC
TRBV7-2	TRBJ1-2	NA	NA	CASSSPQGHYGYTF	TGTGCCAGCAGCTCACCTCAGGGCCACTATGGCTACACCTTC
TRBV9	TRBJ2-5	NA	NA	CASSAGHGGETQYF	TGTGCCAGCAGCGCGGGACATGGTGGGGAGACCCAGTACTTC
TRBV15	TRBJ1-1	NA	NA	CATSRDSRGNTEAFF	TGTGCCACCAGCAGAGATAGCAGAGGGAACACTGAAGCTTTCTTT
TRBV29-1	TRBJ1-1	NA	NA	CSVDRAADSSQAFF	TGCAGCGTTGACCGGGCGGCGGACTCGTCTCAAGCTTTCTTT
TRBV18	TRBJ1-1	NA	TRBD1	CASSPAGGEAFF	TGTGCCAGCTCACCAGCAGGGGGTGAAGCTTTCTTT
TRBV2	TRBJ2-3	NA	TRBD2	CASSGPAGGNTQYF	TGTGCCAGCAGTGGCCCAGCGGGAGGGAATACGCAGTATTTT
TRBV3-1/TRBV3-2	TRBJ2-1	NA	NA	CASSQDLVSNYNEQFF	TGTGCCAGCAGCCAAGATTTGGTTAGCAACTACAATGAGCAGTTCTTC
TRBV9	TRBJ2-1	NA	TRBD2	CASSSGTSGRNEQFF	TGTGCCAGCAGCTCCGGGACTAGCGGGAGAAATGAGCAGTTCTTC
TRBV25-1	TRBJ1-1	NA	NA	CASRDSSRTEAFF	TGTGCCAGCAGAGACTCCTCGAGGACTGAAGCTTTCTTT
TRBV4-2	TRBJ2-7	NA	NA	CASSQVAGNSYEQYF	TGTGCCAGCAGCCAAGTGGCAGGGAACTCCTACGAGCAGTACTTC
TRBV6-2/TRBV6-3	TRBJ1-5	NA	TRBD1	CASSNRDSASNQPQHF	TGTGCCAGCAGCAACAGGGACAGCGCAAGCAATCAGCCCCAGCATTTT
TRBV24-1	TRBJ2-2	NA	TRBD2	CATRTSGNTGELFF	TGTGCCACCAGGACTAGCGGAAACACCGGGGAGCTGTTTTTT
TRBV6-2/TRBV6-3	TRBJ2-5	NA	TRBD2	CASSYLGGMYQETQYF	TGTGCCAGCAGTTACCTCGGGGGGATGTACCAAGAGACCCAGTACTTC
TRBV6-5	TRBJ1-2	NA	TRBD1	CASSSGDRVYGYTF	TGTGCCAGCAGTTCAGGGGACAGGGTTTATGGCTACACCTTC
TRBV21-1	TRBJ2-7	NA	NA	CASTVAGVVWEQYF	TGTGCCAGCACAGTAGCGGGAGTGGTGTGGGAGCAGTACTTC
TRBV19	TRBJ2-1	NA	NA	CASSLRLGNSGDNEQFF	TGTGCCAGTAGTCTAAGACTTGGAAATAGCGGAGACAATGAGCAGTTCTTC
TRBV14	TRBJ1-2	NA	TRBD1	CASSPGQGGGGYTF	TGTGCCAGCAGCCCCGGACAGGGAGGCGGTGGCTACACCTTC
TRBV3-1/TRBV3-2	TRBJ2-1	NA	TRBD2	CASTGGAMVNEQFF	TGTGCCAGCACGGGGGGGGCTATGGTGAATGAGCAGTTCTTC
TRBV27	TRBJ2-5	NA	TRBD2	CASSLSSSGKETQYF	TGTGCCAGCAGTTTATCCTCCAGCGGGAAGGAGACCCAGTACTTC
TRBV19	TRBJ2-3	NA	TRBD1	CASRLTGTVPTDTQYF	TGTGCCAGTAGGCTAACCGGGACAGTCCCTACAGATACGCAGTATTTT
TRBV19	TRBJ2-2	NA	TRBD2	CASSRLAGTGELFF	TGTGCCAGTAGTAGACTAGCGGGCACCGGGGAGCTGTTTTTT